Given below is one TCR beta chain in context. After removal of 8 bases from V and 8 bases from J, the junction contained 13 bases not matched to a gene. Germline V gene data show CDR1 as SNHLY and CDR2 as FYNNEI. The CDR3 is made up of 14 amino acids. The sample belongs to a study of T cells in Graves' hyperthyroidism and ophthalmopathy. Diagnostic assessment was based on clinical symptoms, serum thyroxine and TRAb, thyroid ultrasound and orbital computed tomography. PBMCs stemmed from 10 ml fresh peripheral blood. RNA transcripts provided the source from which TCR beta CDR3 regions were amplified. TCR CDR3 underwent first-round RT-PCR with the HTBI primer set. TCRdb passed the multiplex PCR reads through MiXCR, listing each CDR3 protein once. This sample has some 300,000 distinct CDR3 sequences, with approximately 14% found just once.

Material for sequencing was blood. J is TRBJ1-2 and V is TRBV2; 8 nucleotides agree with TRBD1. This receptor was taken from a woman aged 40 to 49 with Graves' hyperthyroidism. The CDR3 DNA reads TGTGCCAGCGGTAGAGAGCACAGGGGGGGCGGCTACACCTTC. Translated, it gives CASGREHRGGGYTF.